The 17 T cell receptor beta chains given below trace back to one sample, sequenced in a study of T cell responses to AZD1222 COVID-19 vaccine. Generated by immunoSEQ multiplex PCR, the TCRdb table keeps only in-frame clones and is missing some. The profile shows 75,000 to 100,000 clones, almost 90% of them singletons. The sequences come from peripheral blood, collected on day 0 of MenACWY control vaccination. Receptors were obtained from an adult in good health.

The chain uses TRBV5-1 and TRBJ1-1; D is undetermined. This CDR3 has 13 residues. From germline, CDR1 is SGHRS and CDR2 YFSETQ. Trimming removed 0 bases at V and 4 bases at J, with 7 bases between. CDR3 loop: CASSLASFTEAFF. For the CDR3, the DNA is TGCGCCAGCAGCTTGGCCTCGTTCACTGAAGCTTTCTTT.

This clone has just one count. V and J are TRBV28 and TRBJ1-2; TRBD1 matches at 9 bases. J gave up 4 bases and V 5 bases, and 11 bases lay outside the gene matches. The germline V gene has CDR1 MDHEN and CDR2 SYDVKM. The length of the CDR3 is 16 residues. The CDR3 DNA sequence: TGTGCCAGCAGTGTCAACTACAGGGGGCCTACCTATGGCTACACCTTC. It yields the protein CASSVNYRGPTYGYTF.

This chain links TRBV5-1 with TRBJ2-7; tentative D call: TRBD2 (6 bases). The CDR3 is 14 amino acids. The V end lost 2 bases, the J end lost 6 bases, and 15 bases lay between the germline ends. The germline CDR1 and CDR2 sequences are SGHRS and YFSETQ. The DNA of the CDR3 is TGCGCCAGCAGCTTTAACGGGGGTCCGGGCGAGCAGTACTTC. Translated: CASSFNGGPGEQYF.

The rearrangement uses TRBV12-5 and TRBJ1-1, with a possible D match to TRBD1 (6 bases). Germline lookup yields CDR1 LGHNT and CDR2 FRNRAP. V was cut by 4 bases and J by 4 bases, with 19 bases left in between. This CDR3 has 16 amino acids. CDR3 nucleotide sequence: TGTGCTAGTGGTTCAGCAATGGGGGGCGCGATCACTGAAGCTTTCTTT. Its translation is CASGSAMGGAITEAFF.

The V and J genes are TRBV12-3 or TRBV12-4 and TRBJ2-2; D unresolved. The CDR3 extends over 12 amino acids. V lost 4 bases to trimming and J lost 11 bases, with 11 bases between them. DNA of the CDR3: TGTGCCAGCAGTTCTTGGGTGGTCGAGCTGTTTTTT. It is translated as CASSSWVVELFF.

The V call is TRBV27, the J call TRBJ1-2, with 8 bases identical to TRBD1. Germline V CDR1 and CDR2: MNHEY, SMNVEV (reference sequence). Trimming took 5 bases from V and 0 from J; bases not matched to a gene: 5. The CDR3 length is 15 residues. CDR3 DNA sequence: TGTGCCAGCAGTCCCCGACAGGGGACTAACTATGGCTACACCTTC. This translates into CASSPRQGTNYGYTF.

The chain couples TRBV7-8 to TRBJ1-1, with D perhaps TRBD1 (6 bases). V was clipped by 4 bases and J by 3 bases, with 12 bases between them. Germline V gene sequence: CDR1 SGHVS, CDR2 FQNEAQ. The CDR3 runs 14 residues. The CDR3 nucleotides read TGTGCCAGCAGCTCCGGGGAGGGGGACACTGAAGCTTTCTTT. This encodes CASSSGEGDTEAFF.

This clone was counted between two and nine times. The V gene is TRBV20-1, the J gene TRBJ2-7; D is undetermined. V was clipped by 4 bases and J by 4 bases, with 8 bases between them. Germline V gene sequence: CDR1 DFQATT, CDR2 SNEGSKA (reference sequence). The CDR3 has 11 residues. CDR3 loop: CSANMEYEQYF. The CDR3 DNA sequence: TGCAGTGCTAATATGGAATACGAGCAGTACTTC.

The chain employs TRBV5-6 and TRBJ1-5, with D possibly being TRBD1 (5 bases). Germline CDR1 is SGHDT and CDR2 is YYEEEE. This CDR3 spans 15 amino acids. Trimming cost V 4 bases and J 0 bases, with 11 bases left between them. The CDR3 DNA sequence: TGTGCCAGCAGCGGGAGGCAGGGTAGCAATCAGCCCCAGCATTTT. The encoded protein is CASSGRQGSNQPQHF.

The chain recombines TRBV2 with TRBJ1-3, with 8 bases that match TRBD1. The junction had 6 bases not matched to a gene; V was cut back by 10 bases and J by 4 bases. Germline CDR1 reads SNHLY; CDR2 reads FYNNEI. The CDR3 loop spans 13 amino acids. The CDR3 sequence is CATTGAGGNTIYF. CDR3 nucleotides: TGTGCCACGACAGGGGCTGGCGGAAACACCATATATTTT.

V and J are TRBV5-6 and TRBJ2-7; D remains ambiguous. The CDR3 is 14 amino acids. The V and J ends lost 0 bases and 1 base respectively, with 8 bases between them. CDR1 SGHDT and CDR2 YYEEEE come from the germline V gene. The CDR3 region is CASSLGGSSYEQYF. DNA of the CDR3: TGTGCCAGCAGCTTGGGGGGTTCTTCCTACGAGCAGTACTTC.

In nucleotides, the CDR3 is TGTGCCAGCAGCTTAGCGGGGATTCAGCCCCAGCATTTT. Translation: CASSLAGIQPQHF. V gene TRBV7-9 combines with J gene TRBJ1-5; D uncertain. CDR1 is SEHNR, CDR2 FQNEAQ, per germline (reference sequence). Trimming cost V 0 bases and J 6 bases, with 6 bases left between them. CDR3 length: 13 amino acids.

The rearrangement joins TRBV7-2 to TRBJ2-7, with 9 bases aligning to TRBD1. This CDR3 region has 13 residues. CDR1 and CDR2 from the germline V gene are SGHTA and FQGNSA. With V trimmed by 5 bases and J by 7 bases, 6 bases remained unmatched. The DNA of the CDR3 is TGTGCCAGCAGCAGCGCGACAGGGGGGGAGCAGTACTTC. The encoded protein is CASSSATGGEQYF.

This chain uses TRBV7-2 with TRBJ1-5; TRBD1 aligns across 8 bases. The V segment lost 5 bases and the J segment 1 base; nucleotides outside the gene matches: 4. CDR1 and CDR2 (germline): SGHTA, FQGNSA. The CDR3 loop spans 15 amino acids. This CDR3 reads CASSGQGGSNQPQHF. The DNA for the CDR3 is TGTGCCAGCAGCGGACAGGGAGGCAGCAATCAGCCCCAGCATTTT.

The CDR3, as DNA: TGTGCCAGTAGTATATATGAGGCCCAGGGACAGCCCCAGCATTTT. Translated: CASSIYEAQGQPQHF. This chain joins TRBV19 and TRBJ1-5; TRBD1 might be the D (5 bases). There are 15 residues in the CDR3. Trimming stripped 2 bases from V and 7 bases from J, with 15 bases between. Germline V lookup: CDR1 LNHDA, CDR2 SQIVND (reference sequence).

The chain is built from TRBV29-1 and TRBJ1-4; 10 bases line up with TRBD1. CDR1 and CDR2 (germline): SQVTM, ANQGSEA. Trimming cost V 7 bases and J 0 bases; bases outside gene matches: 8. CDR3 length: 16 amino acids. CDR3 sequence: CSGTGGMGTTNEKLFF. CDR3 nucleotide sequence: TGCAGCGGGACAGGGGGAATGGGAACAACTAATGAAAAACTGTTTTTT. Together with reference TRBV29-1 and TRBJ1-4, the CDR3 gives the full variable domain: SAVISQKPSRDICQRGTSLTIQCQVDSQVTMMFWYRQQPGQSLTLIATANQGSEATYESGFVIDKFPISRPNLTFSTLTVSNMSPEDSSIYLCSGTGGMGTTNEKLFFGSGTQLSVL.

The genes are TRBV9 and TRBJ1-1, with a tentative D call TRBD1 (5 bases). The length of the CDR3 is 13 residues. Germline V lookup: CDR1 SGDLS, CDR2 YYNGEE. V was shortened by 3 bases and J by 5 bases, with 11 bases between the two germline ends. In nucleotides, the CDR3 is TGTGCCAGCAGCGAGGGGACTCGAACTGAAGCTTTCTTT. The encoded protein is CASSEGTRTEAFF.